This TCR beta chain was retrieved from a study of blood T cell repertoires in COVID-19. Trimming stripped 7 bases from V and 6 bases from J, with 19 bases between. This CDR3 is built from 14 residues. CDR1 SNHLY and CDR2 FYNNEI come from the germline V gene. In the authors' methods: Using reference gene primer amplification, nucleated cell counts were estimated. The assay was immunoSEQ multiplex PCR, and TCRdb's table has in-frame clones only and misses some. D and trimming were read from the DNA, whereas the V and J calls and clone size are those reported in that table. The table records fewer than 200,000 clones, 70% to 80% of them present only once.

The chain links TRBV2 to TRBJ2-7; possible D gene TRBD1, 5 bases. Sequencing input: peripheral blood. This receptor was identified in a woman in her sixties or seventies with COVID-19, enrolled during active disease. CDR3 sequence (DNA): TGTGCCAGCATGGGTTTCGCCAGGGTGAGCGAGCAGTACTTC. As protein: CASMGFARVSEQYF.